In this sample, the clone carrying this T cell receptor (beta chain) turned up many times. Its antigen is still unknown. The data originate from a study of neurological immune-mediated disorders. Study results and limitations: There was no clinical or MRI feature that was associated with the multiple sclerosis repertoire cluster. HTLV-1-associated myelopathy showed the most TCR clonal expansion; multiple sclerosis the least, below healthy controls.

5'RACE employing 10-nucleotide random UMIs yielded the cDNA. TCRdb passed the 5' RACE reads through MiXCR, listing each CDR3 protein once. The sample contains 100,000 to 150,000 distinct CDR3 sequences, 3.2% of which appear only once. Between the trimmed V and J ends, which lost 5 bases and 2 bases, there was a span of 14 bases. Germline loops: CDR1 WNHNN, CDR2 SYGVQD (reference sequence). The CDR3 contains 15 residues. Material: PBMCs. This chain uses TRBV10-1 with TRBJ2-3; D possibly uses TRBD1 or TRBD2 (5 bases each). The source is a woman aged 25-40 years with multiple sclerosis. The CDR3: CASSHRDRHTDTQYF. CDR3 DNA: TGCGCCAGCAGTCACCGGGACCGACACACAGATACGCAGTATTTT.